These T cell receptor beta chains were read from a single sample in a study of neoadjuvant anti-PD-1 for oral cavity cancer. Sequencing used immunoSEQ multiplex PCR; TCRdb keeps in-frame clones, though not all of them. The repertoire holds roughly 13,000 clones, 65% to 75% seen once, with roughly 2.9% in the top ten. Sequencing used PBMCs, obtained after nivolumab (anti-PD-1) treatment. Receptors originate from a person aged 35-79 years with oral cavity squamous cell carcinoma. Each CDR3 is given with its conserved first and last residue. A D gene is named only where the DNA matches it firmly. Clone size appears in some rows only: once, few, many, or a class for an expanded clone.

TRBJ2-7 | - | - | TRBV2 | CASSEHDISYEQYF | TGTGCCAGCAGTGAACACGACATCTCCTACGAGCAGTACTTC
TRBJ1-2 | - | TRBD1 | TRBV4-2 | CASSQDGTANSYGYTF | TGTGCCAGCAGCCAAGACGGGACAGCCAATTCCTATGGCTACACCTTC
TRBJ1-1 | few | - | TRBV7-9 | CASSLGSSEAFF | TGTGCCAGCAGCTTGGGGTCCTCTGAAGCTTTCTTT
TRBJ2-2 | few | TRBD2 | TRBV23-1 | CASSLRRTSFHVSFAGELFF | TGCGCCAGCAGCCTCCGACGGACTAGCTTTCATGTTTCTTTTGCCGGGGAGCTGTTTTTT
TRBJ2-1 | - | TRBD2 | TRBV2 | CASSARLAGGSGIYNEQFF | TGTGCCAGCAGTGCCCGGCTAGCGGGAGGATCCGGTATATACAATGAGCAGTTCTTC
TRBJ2-2 | - | TRBD2 | TRBV9 | CASSEIGLAGVGELFF | TGTGCCAGCAGCGAGATAGGACTAGCGGGAGTCGGGGAGCTGTTTTTT
TRBJ1-1 | - | - | TRBV6-5 | CASSYSLQGNTEAFF | TGTGCCAGCAGTTACTCTCTACAGGGGAACACTGAAGCTTTCTTT
TRBJ2-2 | - | - | TRBV28 | CASEGNPGELFF | TGTGCCAGCGAGGGAAACCCCGGGGAGCTGTTTTTT
TRBJ1-5 | - | - | TRBV6-4 | CASSDFLQGQNQPQHF | TGTGCCAGCAGTGACTTTTTACAGGGTCAAAATCAGCCCCAGCATTTT
TRBJ2-3 | medium-sized | TRBD2 | TRBV5-6 | CASSPAGLAGSDTQYF | TGTGCCAGCAGCCCCGCAGGGCTAGCGGGATCAGATACGCAGTATTTT
TRBJ2-7 | - | - | TRBV7-6 | CASSVDSAYEQYF | TGTGCCAGCAGCGTAGACAGTGCCTACGAGCAGTACTTC
TRBJ2-1 | - | - | TRBV4-1 | CASSRQSSYNEQFF | TGCGCCAGCAGCCGCCAGAGCTCCTACAATGAGCAGTTCTTC
TRBJ1-2 | once | - | TRBV7-8 | CASSLGTIGSTYGYTF | TGTGCCAGCAGCCTCGGAACAATAGGGTCAACCTATGGCTACACCTTC
TRBJ2-5 | - | - | TRBV4-1 | CASSQDRGGRGGETQYF | TGCGCCAGCAGCCAAGATCGAGGGGGCCGGGGAGGAGAGACCCAGTACTTC
TRBJ2-2 | - | - | TRBV7-6 | CASSERDRGETGELFF | TGTGCCAGCAGCGAACGGGATAGAGGGGAGACCGGGGAGCTGTTTTTT
TRBJ1-4 | - | - | TRBV9 | CASSAEPTNEKLFF | TGTGCCAGCAGTGCTGAACCAACTAATGAAAAACTGTTTTTT